This passage covers 32 T cell receptor beta chains from one sample sequenced in a study of blood T cell repertoires in COVID-19. Data came from immunoSEQ multiplex PCR; TCRdb stores just in-frame clones and leaves some out. This table holds over 100,000 clones, around nine tenths found once. Sequenced: peripheral blood. Receptor source: a human donor in a cohort sampled during active COVID-19.

V is TRBV18 and J is TRBJ2-5; TRBD2 matches at 9 bases. In germline, CDR1 is KGHSH, CDR2 LQKENI. The CDR3 extends over 15 amino acids. J lost 3 bases, V lost 1 base, and 3 bases had no gene match. CDR3 in amino acids: CASSPRVAGEETQYF. The DNA of the CDR3 is TGTGCCAGCTCACCACGGGTAGCGGGGGAAGAGACCCAGTACTTC.

This clone was recorded once. The chain couples TRBV11-1 to TRBJ2-5; 7 bases align to TRBD1. Germline V gives CDR1 SGHAT, CDR2 FQDESV (reference sequence). This CDR3 contains 15 residues. J lost 5 bases, V lost 5 bases, and 11 bases had no gene match. CDR3: CASSQRQGMGETQYF. CDR3 nucleotide sequence: TGTGCCAGCAGCCAAAGACAGGGTATGGGCGAGACCCAGTACTTC. The full variable domain, in which reference TRBV11-1 and TRBJ2-5 provide the parts outside the CDR3, is EAEVAQSPRYKITEKSQAVAFWCDPISGHATLYWYRQILGQGPELLVQFQDESVVDDSQLPKDRFSAERLKGVDSTLKIQPAELGDSAMYLCASSQRQGMGETQYFGPGTRLLVL.

This chain links TRBV10-3 with TRBJ2-3; 11 bases are a match to TRBD2. Germline V gives CDR1 ENHRY, CDR2 SYGVKD. J lost 6 bases, V lost 10 bases, and 6 bases had no gene match. This CDR3 is built from 13 residues. The CDR3 sequence is CATTTSGSDTQYF. CDR3 bases: TGTGCCACCACAACTAGCGGGAGTGATACGCAGTATTTT.

The chain has TRBV4-1 and TRBJ2-7; possibly TRBD1 for D (5 bases). The CDR3 totals 14 residues. V lost 0 bases and J 1 base, leaving 7 bases between the germline ends. Germline V gives CDR1 MGHRA, CDR2 YSYEKL. The CDR3 spells CASSQEGQSYEQYF. CDR3 nucleotide sequence: TGCGCCAGCAGCCAAGAAGGACAATCCTACGAGCAGTACTTC.

The rearrangement uses TRBV19 and TRBJ2-4; 10 bases are shared with TRBD1. The J segment lost 9 bases and the V segment lost 5 bases, leaving 10 bases of the junction unmatched. The CDR3 spans 15 residues. The germline gives CDR1 LNHDA, CDR2 SQIVND (reference sequence). The CDR3 nucleotides read TGTGCCAGTAGTCTAGCAGGGACAGGGGCTCCCATTCAGTACTTC. It encodes CASSLAGTGAPIQYF. The whole variable domain, filled in from reference TRBV19 and TRBJ2-4, reads DGGITQSPKYLFRKEGQNVTLSCEQNLNHDAMYWYRQDPGQGLRLIYYSQIVNDFQKGDIAEGYSVSREKKESFPLTVTSAQKNPTAFYLCASSLAGTGAPIQYFGAGTRLSVL.

V is TRBV10-3 and J is TRBJ2-3; D is undetermined. The V gene's germline CDR1 is ENHRY and CDR2 SYGVKD. V gave up 3 bases and J gave up 0 bases, with 7 bases separating them. The CDR3 consists of 14 residues. As DNA, the CDR3 is TGTGCCATCAGTGAACCACAAAGCACAGATACGCAGTATTTT. Amino acid sequence: CAISEPQSTDTQYF.

The table lists this clone with a count of one. V gene TRBV10-2 combines with J gene TRBJ1-4; 7 bases map to TRBD1. The CDR3 extends over 13 amino acids. CDR1 and CDR2 (germline): WSHSY, SAAADI. V dropped 7 bases and J dropped 16; count of bases not matched to a gene: 15. CDR3 in amino acids: CASKISGGRQQFF. The CDR3, as DNA: TGCGCCAGCAAAATTTCAGGGGGTAGGCAGCAGTTTTTT.

For the CDR3, the DNA is TGTGCCAGCAGCCACTCGGGTAACGGGGAGCTGTTTTTT. It specifies CASSHSGNGELFF. The chain couples TRBV7-3 to TRBJ2-2; no clear D gene. CDR3 length: 13 amino acids. Trimming left V 5 bases short and J 7 bases short, with 11 bases between. From germline, CDR1 is SGHTA and CDR2 FQGTGA.

The rearrangement links TRBV23-1 to TRBJ2-7; TRBD1 aligns across 8 bases. TRBV23-1 is reported as an ORF; its role is uncertain. The CDR3 covers 16 residues. The ends lost 0 bases at V and 0 bases at J; junction bases unmatched: 4. The CDR3 region is CASSQSGQDTSYEQYF. The CDR3 DNA is TGCGCCAGCAGTCAATCGGGACAGGACACCTCCTACGAGCAGTACTTC.

This rearrangement joins TRBV7-2 to TRBJ1-6, with TRBD1 identical over 8 bases. CDR1 and CDR2 (germline): SGHTA, FQGNSA. The CDR3 is 17 residues long. V lost 1 base, J lost 10 bases, and 12 bases stayed unmatched. CDR3 nucleotide sequence: TGTGCCAGCAGCTTAGGACAGGGGCTGACACGAGGATCACCCCTCCACTTT. Translated: CASSLGQGLTRGSPLHF.

The CDR3 here is CASSLRGDWVSPAYGYTF. The CDR3 DNA is TGCGCCAGCAGCTTGCGGGGGGACTGGGTCAGTCCGGCCTATGGCTACACCTTC. J is TRBJ1-2 and V is TRBV5-1; maybe TRBD1 (5 bases). Trimming stripped 1 base from V and 4 bases from J, with 23 bases between. From germline, CDR1 is SGHRS and CDR2 YFSETQ. The CDR3 contains 18 residues.

The rearrangement links TRBV5-6 to TRBJ1-1, with TRBD1 matching over 8 bases. CDR1 and CDR2 from the germline V gene are SGHDT and YYEEEE. With 4 bases clipped from V and 0 bases from J, the junction kept 8 bases outside the gene matches. The CDR3 length is 16 residues. CDR3 protein: CASSVDRGNLNTEAFF. The CDR3 DNA follows: TGTGCCAGCAGCGTCGACAGGGGAAATTTGAACACTGAAGCTTTCTTT. The whole variable domain, filled in from reference TRBV5-6 and TRBJ1-1, reads DAGVTQSPTHLIKTRGQQVTLRCSPKSGHDTVSWYQQALGQGPQFIFQYYEEEERQRGNFPDRFSGHQFPNYSSELNVNALLLGDSALYLCASSVDRGNLNTEAFFGQGTRLTVV.

The V and J genes are TRBV3-1 (or the pseudogene TRBV3-2) and TRBJ2-7; 9 nucleotides match TRBD1. This CDR3 spans 15 amino acids. After removal of 0 bases from V and 2 bases from J, the junction contained 2 bases not matched to a gene. CDR1 is LGHDT, CDR2 YNNKEL, per germline (reference sequence). CDR3 region: CASSQDRQGAYEQYF. The CDR3 nucleotides read TGTGCCAGCAGCCAAGATCGACAGGGGGCCTACGAGCAGTACTTC.

This clone was counted once. CDR3 sequence (DNA): TGTGCCAGCAGCTCCTACCGGGGGGATCTTAATTCACCCCTCCACTTT. This translates into CASSSYRGDLNSPLHF. The chain carries TRBV7-2 and TRBJ1-6, with a tentative D call TRBD1 (5 bases). V was pared by 4 bases and J by 6 bases, with 16 bases between. The CDR3 covers 16 residues. Germline V gene sequence: CDR1 SGHTA, CDR2 FQGNSA. Supplemented by reference TRBV7-2 and TRBJ1-6, the full variable domain reads GAGVSQSPSNKVTEKGKDVELRCDPISGHTALYWYRQSLGQGLEFLIYFQGNSAPDKSGLPSDRFSAERTGGSVSTLTIQRTQQEDSAVYLCASSSYRGDLNSPLHFGNGTRLTVT.

V is TRBV29-1 and J is TRBJ2-3; 7 bases line up with TRBD1. The CDR3 extends over 14 amino acids. Germline lookup yields CDR1 SQVTM and CDR2 ANQGSEA. V gave up 6 bases and J gave up 7 bases; unmatched junction bases: 13. This CDR3 reads CSVPETGSGYTQYF. In DNA, the CDR3 is TGCAGCGTCCCCGAGACAGGGAGTGGGTATACGCAGTATTTT.

V usage is TRBV9 and J usage is TRBJ1-2, with D possibly matching TRBD1 (6 bases). V was trimmed by 0 bases and J by 6 bases, leaving 15 bases between them. The germline gives CDR1 SGDLS, CDR2 YYNGEE. This CDR3 has 15 residues. The DNA for the CDR3 is TGTGCCAGCAGCGTAGAGGGGGGGCTATTAAATGGCTACACCTTC. This translates into CASSVEGGLLNGYTF. Full variable domain (rest looked up from reference TRBV9 and TRBJ1-2): DSGVTQTPKHLITATGQRVTLRCSPRSGDLSVYWYQQSLDQGLQFLIQYYNGEERAKGNILERFSAQQFPDLHSELNLSSLELGDSALYFCASSVEGGLLNGYTFGSGTRLTVV.

About this clone: The junction departs from the called germline gene at one end, perhaps through a read error. This chain connects TRBV11-2 to TRBJ2-5; D is possibly TRBD2 (6 bases). Per germline, CDR1 SGHAT and CDR2 FQNNGV. CDR3 size: 16 residues. CDR3: CASSIEPLAPQETQYF. Here the CDR3 DNA reads TGTGCCAGCAGCATAGAACCACTAGCTCCCCAAGAGACCCAGTACTTC.

The chain links TRBV2 to TRBJ2-7; TRBD1 might be the D (5 bases). CDR1 SNHLY and CDR2 FYNNEI come from the germline V gene. V was trimmed by 1 base and J by 3 bases, leaving 7 bases between them. The CDR3 is 13 amino acids. CDR3 nucleotides: TGTGCCAGCAGTGAAGGCAGGGTCTACGAGCAGTACTTC. Translating it yields CASSEGRVYEQYF. Based on the CDR3 plus reference TRBV2 and TRBJ2-7, the full variable domain is EPEVTQTPSHQVTQMGQEVILRCVPISNHLYFYWYRQILGQKVEFLVSFYNNEISEKSEIFDDQFSVERPDGSNFTLKIRSTKLEDSAMYFCASSEGRVYEQYFGPGTRLTVT.

The chain couples TRBV6-4 to TRBJ2-2; TRBD2 matches at 10 bases. The CDR3 spans 16 residues. Germline CDR1 and CDR2: MRHNA and SNTAGT. V shed 2 bases, J shed 0 bases, and the junction held 0 bases outside the gene matches. The CDR3 DNA sequence: TGTGCCAGCAGTGACCTAGCGGGGGCGAACACCGGGGAGCTGTTTTTT. It specifies CASSDLAGANTGELFF.

V is TRBV28 and J is TRBJ1-2, with D unresolved. This CDR3 has 13 residues. V was pared by 2 bases and J by 7 bases, with 11 bases between. CDR1 is MDHEN and CDR2 is SYDVKM in the germline V gene. CDR3 nucleotide sequence: TGTGCCAGCAGTTTAACAGCCATAGGTGGCTACACCTTC. Amino acids: CASSLTAIGGYTF.

Worth noting for this clone: Additional DNA sequences in this sample encode the identical CDR3. The chain couples TRBV5-4 to TRBJ1-2, with D maybe TRBD1 (5 bases). This CDR3 region has 13 residues. V lost 4 bases and J lost 1, with 8 bases in between. Germline V gene data show CDR1 as SGHNT and CDR2 as YYREEE (reference sequence). The CDR3: CASSRDSNYGYTF. The CDR3 nucleotides are TGTGCCAGCAGCCGTGACAGTAACTATGGCTACACCTTC. The whole variable domain, filled in from reference TRBV5-4 and TRBJ1-2, reads ETGVTQSPTHLIKTRGQQVTLRCSSQSGHNTVSWYQQALGQGPQFIFQYYREEENGRGNFPPRFSGLQFPNYSSELNVNALELDDSALYLCASSRDSNYGYTFGSGTRLTVV.

This clone was counted once. J is TRBJ2-1 and V is TRBV27; the D is unclear. Germline CDR1 and CDR2: MNHEY and SMNVEV (reference sequence). The CDR3 runs to 13 residues. Trimming cost V 3 bases and J 8 bases, with 11 bases left between them. CDR3 region: CASSFTRGDEQFF. The CDR3 nucleotides are TGTGCCAGCAGTTTTACCCGCGGAGATGAGCAGTTCTTC.

The V and J genes are TRBV12-3 or TRBV12-4 and TRBJ2-7, with D maybe TRBD2 (6 bases). Between the trimmed V and J ends, which lost 6 bases and 7 bases, there was a span of 13 bases. This CDR3 spans 12 amino acids. The chain's CDR3 is CASSRDWGEQYF. CDR3 bases: TGTGCCAGCAGCCGGGACTGGGGGGAGCAGTACTTC.

This chain's CDR3 is CASSLTIMNTEAFF. The CDR3 region has the DNA TGTGCCAGCAGTTTAACTATAATGAACACTGAAGCTTTCTTT. The V gene is TRBV28, the J gene TRBJ1-1; D remains unclear. The CDR3 spans 14 residues. CDR1 and CDR2 (germline): MDHEN, SYDVKM. Trimming removed 2 bases at V and 0 bases at J, with 7 bases between.

This clone was recorded at least ten times. The chain joins TRBV4-1 to TRBJ1-2, with 9 bases matching TRBD1. The CDR3 length is 14 residues. Unmatched junction bases numbered 4, after V lost 4 bases and J lost 4 bases. Germline CDR1 reads MGHRA; CDR2 reads YSYEKL. Written as DNA, the CDR3 is TGCGCCAGCAGCCCTGGACAGGGGTCCTATGGCTACACCTTC. Its translation is CASSPGQGSYGYTF.

The CDR3 sequence: CASSLSAQGWYGYTF. DNA of the CDR3: TGTGCCAGCAGTTTGTCCGCTCAGGGTTGGTATGGCTACACCTTC. This rearrangement joins TRBV28 to TRBJ1-2; TRBD1 might be the D (5 bases). The length of the CDR3 is 15 residues. Per germline, CDR1 MDHEN and CDR2 SYDVKM. The germline V and J ends were trimmed by 3 bases and 5 bases, with 16 bases remaining between them.

The CDR3 DNA is TGTGCCAGCAGTATTGACGGACTAGATACGCAGTATTTT. Its protein product is CASSIDGLDTQYF. The gene calls are TRBV6-4 and TRBJ2-3; the D gene is possibly TRBD2 (5 bases). The length of the CDR3 is 13 residues. V was shortened by 5 bases and J by 5 bases, with 11 bases between the two germline ends. Germline-derived CDR1 and CDR2 are MRHNA and SNTAGT.

This clone was found once. The V and J genes are TRBV29-1 and TRBJ2-7; 7 bases fit TRBD2. V lost 4 bases to trimming and J lost 2 bases; unmatched junction nucleotides: 17. Germline loops: CDR1 SQVTM, CDR2 ANQGSEA. The CDR3 extends over 17 amino acids. The CDR3, as DNA: TGCAGCGTTGGGCGGGAGAAGGGATTGTCGGAAGCCTACGAGCAGTACTTC. Its protein product is CSVGREKGLSEAYEQYF.

This clone was detected only a few times. This chain's CDR3 is CASSPPGESTEAFF. CDR3 nucleotides: TGTGCCAGTAGCCCCCCCGGGGAGAGCACTGAAGCTTTCTTT. V usage is TRBV19 and J usage is TRBJ1-1; D is undetermined. The V gene's germline CDR1 is LNHDA and CDR2 SQIVND (reference sequence). The CDR3 is 14 residues long. V dropped 6 bases and J dropped 4 bases, with 15 bases sitting between them.

This chain connects TRBV5-4 to TRBJ1-2, with a tentative D call TRBD1 (5 bases). The CDR3 consists of 13 residues. The ends were cut back, 0 bases at V and 7 bases at J, with 10 bases in the middle. Germline CDR1 SGHNT, CDR2 YYREEE (reference sequence). This CDR3 reads CASSLGGGRGYTF. CDR3 nucleotides: TGTGCCAGCAGCTTGGGGGGGGGTCGTGGCTACACCTTC. Full variable domain (outside the CDR3, taken from reference TRBV5-4 and TRBJ1-2): ETGVTQSPTHLIKTRGQQVTLRCSSQSGHNTVSWYQQALGQGPQFIFQYYREEENGRGNFPPRFSGLQFPNYSSELNVNALELDDSALYLCASSLGGGRGYTFGSGTRLTVV.

This clone turned up a few times. The chain has TRBV2 and TRBJ2-3; D call uncertain. Germline V gene data show CDR1 as SNHLY and CDR2 as FYNNEI. Trimming took off 6 bases at V and 4 bases at J, with 8 bases between the two ends. The CDR3 consists of 12 residues. The CDR3 DNA reads TGTGCCAGCAGGATACTCTCAGATACGCAGTATTTT. Residues: CASRILSDTQYF.

The chain couples TRBV5-1 to TRBJ2-3; D might be TRBD2 (8 bases). V dropped 0 bases and J dropped 4 bases, with 12 bases sitting between them. The CDR3 contains 15 residues. Germline V gene lookup returns CDR1 SGHRS and CDR2 YFSETQ. Here the CDR3 DNA reads TGCGCCAGCAGCTTGGTCGGGAGGGGGCCAGATACGCAGTATTTT. This gives the protein CASSLVGRGPDTQYF.